This TCR beta chain was captured by sequencing in a study of neurological immune-mediated disorders. V shed 2 bases and J shed 0 bases, with 13 bases lying between them. The CDR3 is 16 residues long. Looked up from germline, CDR1 is SGHAT and CDR2 is FQNNGV. This clonotype was seen a handful of times. TCRdb fed the 5' RACE reads into MiXCR, producing one record per CDR3 protein. The sample includes some 37,000 distinct CDR3 sequences, 11% to 15% seen only once; the top ten take 25% to 30%. The TCR comes from a woman in her fifties or sixties with HTLV-1-associated myelopathy (HAM/TSP). The V gene is TRBV11-2, the J gene TRBJ1-2; D is unclear. The sample consisted of PBMCs. CDR3 in amino acids: CASSLIFGRSNYGYTF. The CDR3 region has the DNA TGTGCCAGCAGCTTAATCTTCGGACGCTCTAACTATGGCTACACCTTC.